This record concerns one TCR beta chain sequence. Its specificity is not known. The sample comes from a study of cytomegalovirus exposure and HLA in healthy donors. Use of 60 Vbeta and 13 Jbeta primers characterized the PCR. Produced via immunoSEQ multiplex PCR; TCRdb's table is partial and in-frame only. The table lists under 300,000 clones, 92% of them singletons, with 1.7% in the top ten. With V trimmed by 4 bases and J by 0 bases, 8 bases remained unmatched. The length of the CDR3 is 17 residues. CDR1 and CDR2 (germline): SGHDT, YYEEEE. The study's findings and limits: Rates of TCR association differed by HLA locus in a later analysis, with DRB1 highest and HLA-C lowest.

The source of this sequence is a girl aged 2 to 9 in good health and CMV-seronegative. Sequencing was done on a sample of PBMCs. V gene TRBV5-6 combines with J gene TRBJ2-1; TRBD2 matches 9 bases. DNA for the CDR3: TGTGCCAGCAGCGGTGTCGCGGGGGGGATCTCCTACAATGAGCAGTTCTTC. Translation: CASSGVAGGISYNEQFF.